This T cell receptor beta chain was documented in a study of shared clonotypes between healthy human individuals. Study summary: Per donor, three plates held CD4 naive cells, three held CD4 memory, two held CD8 naive and one held CD8 memory.

The naive CD8 fraction comprised CD45RO-negative cells positively selected for CCR7 and excluded terminally differentiated effector memory CD45RA+ cells. A remark on this clone: Its specificity is not known.

CDR1 is SGHRS, CDR2 YFSETQ, per germline. CDR3 length: 16 amino acids. J lost 0 bases, V lost 6 bases, and 10 bases had no gene match. General study points: Memory subsets had estimated richness that was generally smaller than that of naive subsets.

The authors ran the assay at deep level. Assay: immunoSEQ multiplex PCR; the TCRdb copy retains only in-frame clones and omits some. The sample records about 2.1 million clones, 90% to 95% being singletons. The rearrangement joins TRBV5-1 to TRBJ2-3, with 7 bases matching TRBD2. Sequencing was performed on naive CD8+ T cells from PBMCs. The sequence was obtained from a man aged 18-30 years in good health. Some clones in this sample may be carry-over from other donors' samples. The CDR3 bases are TGCGCCAGCACAACCAGTTCCGGGGGGAGCACAGATACGCAGTATTTT. Protein: CASTTSSGGSTDTQYF.